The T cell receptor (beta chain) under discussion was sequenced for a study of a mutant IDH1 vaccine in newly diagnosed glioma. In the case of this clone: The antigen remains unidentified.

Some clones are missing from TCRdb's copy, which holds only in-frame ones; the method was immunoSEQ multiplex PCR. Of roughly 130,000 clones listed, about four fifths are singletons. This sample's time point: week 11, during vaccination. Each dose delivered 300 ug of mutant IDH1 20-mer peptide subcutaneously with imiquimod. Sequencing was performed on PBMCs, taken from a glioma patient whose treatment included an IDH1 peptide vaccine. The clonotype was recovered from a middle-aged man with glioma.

CDR3 DNA sequence: TGTGCCAGCAGCCGCACTAGCGGGGCTAGCACAGATACGCAGTATTTT. Protein sequence: CASSRTSGASTDTQYF. This sequence joins TRBV7-2 and TRBJ2-3, with TRBD2 identical over 10 bases. The CDR3 spans 16 residues. Germline CDR1 is SGHTA and CDR2 is FQGNSA. J lost 0 bases, V lost 5 bases, and 5 bases had no gene match.